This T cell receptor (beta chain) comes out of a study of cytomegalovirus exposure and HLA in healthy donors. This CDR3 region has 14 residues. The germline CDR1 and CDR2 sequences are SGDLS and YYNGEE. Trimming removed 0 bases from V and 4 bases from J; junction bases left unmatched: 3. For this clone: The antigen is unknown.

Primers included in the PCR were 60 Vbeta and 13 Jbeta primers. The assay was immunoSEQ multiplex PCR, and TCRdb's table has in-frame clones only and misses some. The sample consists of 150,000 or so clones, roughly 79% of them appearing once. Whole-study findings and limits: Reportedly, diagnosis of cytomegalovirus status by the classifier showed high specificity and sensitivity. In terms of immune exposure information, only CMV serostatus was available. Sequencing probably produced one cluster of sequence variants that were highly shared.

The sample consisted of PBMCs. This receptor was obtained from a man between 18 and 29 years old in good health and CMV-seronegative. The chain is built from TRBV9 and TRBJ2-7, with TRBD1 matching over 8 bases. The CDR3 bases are TGTGCCAGCAGCGTAGGAGGACAGGGATACGAGCAGTACTTC. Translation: CASSVGGQGYEQYF.